The clone carrying this T cell receptor (beta chain) has more than one count but fewer than ten. What it binds is not known. TCRdb fed the 5' RACE reads into MiXCR, producing one record per CDR3 protein. The sample lists roughly 400,000 distinct CDR3 sequences; 15% to 20% were seen once. The data originate from a study of T-cell memory formation after mild COVID-19. Study-level results: Pre-infection memory already had some responding clones, implying cross-reactive memory joined.

This CDR3 is built from 15 residues. V was shortened by 5 bases and J by 3 bases, with 16 bases between the two germline ends. From germline, CDR1 is LNHDA and CDR2 SQIVND (reference sequence). The rearrangement links TRBV19 to TRBJ1-1, with D unclear. Sequenced sample: PBMCs or a T cell subset sorted from them (not recorded which). The receptor was isolated from a man between 18 and 29 years old who had mild COVID-19 (a few samples of this study predate the infection). Cell type and time point are not known. Here the CDR3 DNA reads TGTGCCAGTAGTCCCCGGCGGTCTGATCACACTGAAGCTTTCTTT. The encoded protein is CASSPRRSDHTEAFF. The full variable domain, its missing parts supplied by reference TRBV19 and TRBJ1-1, is DGGITQSPKYLFRKEGQNVTLSCEQNLNHDAMYWYRQDPGQGLRLIYYSQIVNDFQKGDIAEGYSVSREKKESFPLTVTSAQKNPTAFYLCASSPRRSDHTEAFFGQGTRLTVV.